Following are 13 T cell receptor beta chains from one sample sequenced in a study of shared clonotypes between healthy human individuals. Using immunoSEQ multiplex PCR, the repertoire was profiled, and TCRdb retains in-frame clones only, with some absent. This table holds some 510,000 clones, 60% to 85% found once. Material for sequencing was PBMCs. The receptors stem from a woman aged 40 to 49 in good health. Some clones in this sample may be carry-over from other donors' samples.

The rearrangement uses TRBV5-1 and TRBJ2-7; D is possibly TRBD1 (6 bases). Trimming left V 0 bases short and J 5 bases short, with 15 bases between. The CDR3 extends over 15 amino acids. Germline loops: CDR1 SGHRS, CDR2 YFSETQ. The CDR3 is CASSLAATGGHEQYF. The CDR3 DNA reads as TGCGCCAGCAGCTTGGCCGCGACAGGAGGCCACGAGCAGTACTTC. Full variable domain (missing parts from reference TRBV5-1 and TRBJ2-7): KAGVTQTPRYLIKTRGQQVTLSCSPISGHRSVSWYQQTPGQGLQFLFEYFSETQRNKGNFPGRFSGRQFSNSRSEMNVSTLELGDSALYLCASSLAATGGHEQYFGPGTRLTVT.

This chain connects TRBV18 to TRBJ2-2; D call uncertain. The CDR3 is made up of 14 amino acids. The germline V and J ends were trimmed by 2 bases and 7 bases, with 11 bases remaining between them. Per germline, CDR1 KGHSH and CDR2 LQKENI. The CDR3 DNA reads TGTGCCAGCTCACCAGGAGTCGTGGACGGGGAGCTGTTTTTT. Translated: CASSPGVVDGELFF.

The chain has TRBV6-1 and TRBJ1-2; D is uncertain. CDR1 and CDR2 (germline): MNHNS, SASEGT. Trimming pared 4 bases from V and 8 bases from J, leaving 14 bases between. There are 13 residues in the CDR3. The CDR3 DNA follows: TGTGCCAGCAGTGCCCTGGCTAGGAGCGGCTACACCTTC. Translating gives CASSALARSGYTF.

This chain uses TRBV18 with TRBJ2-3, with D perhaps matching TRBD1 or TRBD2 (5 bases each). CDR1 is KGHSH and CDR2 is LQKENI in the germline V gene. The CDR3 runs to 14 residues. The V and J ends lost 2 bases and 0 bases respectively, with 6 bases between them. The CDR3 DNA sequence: TGTGCCAGCTCACCAGGGGACAGCACAGATACGCAGTATTTT. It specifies CASSPGDSTDTQYF.

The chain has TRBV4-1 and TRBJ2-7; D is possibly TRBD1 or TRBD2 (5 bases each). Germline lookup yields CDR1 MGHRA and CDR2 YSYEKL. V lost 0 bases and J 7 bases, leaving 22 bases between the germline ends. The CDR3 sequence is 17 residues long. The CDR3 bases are TGCGCCAGCAGCCAAGATGGGGCGGGTCCGACAGTGCGAGAGCAGTACTTC. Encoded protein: CASSQDGAGPTVREQYF.

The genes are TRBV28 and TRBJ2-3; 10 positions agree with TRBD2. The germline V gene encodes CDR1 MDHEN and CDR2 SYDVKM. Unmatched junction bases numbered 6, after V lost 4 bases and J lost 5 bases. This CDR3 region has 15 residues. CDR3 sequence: CASSSPSSGRDTQYF. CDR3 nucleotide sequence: TGTGCCAGCAGTTCCCCTTCTAGCGGGAGAGATACGCAGTATTTT.

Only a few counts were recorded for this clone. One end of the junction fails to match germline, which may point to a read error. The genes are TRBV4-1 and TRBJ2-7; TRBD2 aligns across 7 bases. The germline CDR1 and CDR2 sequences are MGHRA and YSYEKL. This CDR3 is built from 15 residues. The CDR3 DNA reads TGCGCCAGCAGCCAAGACCAGCGGGAATCCTCCGAGCAGTACTTC. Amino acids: CASSQDQRESSEQYF.

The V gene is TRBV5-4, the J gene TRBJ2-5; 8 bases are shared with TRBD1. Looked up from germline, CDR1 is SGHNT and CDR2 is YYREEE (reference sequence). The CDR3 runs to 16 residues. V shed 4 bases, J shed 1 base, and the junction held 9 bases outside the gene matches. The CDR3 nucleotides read TGTGCCAGCAGCACTGGACAGGGAGCCTTCCAAGAGACCCAGTACTTC. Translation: CASSTGQGAFQETQYF.

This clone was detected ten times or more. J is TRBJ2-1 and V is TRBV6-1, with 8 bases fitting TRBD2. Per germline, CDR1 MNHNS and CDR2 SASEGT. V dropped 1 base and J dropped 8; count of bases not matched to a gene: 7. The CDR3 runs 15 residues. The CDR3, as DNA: TGTGCCAGCAGTGAAGACTCCGGGACTAGTCATGAGCAGTTCTTC. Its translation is CASSEDSGTSHEQFF.

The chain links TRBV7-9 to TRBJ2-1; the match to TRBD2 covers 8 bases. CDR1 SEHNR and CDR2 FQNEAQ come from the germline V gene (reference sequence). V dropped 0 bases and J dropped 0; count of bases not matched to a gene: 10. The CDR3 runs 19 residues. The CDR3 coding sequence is TGTGCCAGCAGCTTAGCTTCGGGAACTAGCGGAAGCTCCTACAATGAGCAGTTCTTC. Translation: CASSLASGTSGSSYNEQFF.

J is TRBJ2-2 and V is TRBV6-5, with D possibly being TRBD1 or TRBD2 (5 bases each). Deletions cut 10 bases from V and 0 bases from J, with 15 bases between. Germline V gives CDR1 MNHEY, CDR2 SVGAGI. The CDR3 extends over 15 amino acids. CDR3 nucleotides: TGTGCCACCAATCCGTCGGGGCCGAACACCGGGGAGCTGTTTTTT. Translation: CATNPSGPNTGELFF.

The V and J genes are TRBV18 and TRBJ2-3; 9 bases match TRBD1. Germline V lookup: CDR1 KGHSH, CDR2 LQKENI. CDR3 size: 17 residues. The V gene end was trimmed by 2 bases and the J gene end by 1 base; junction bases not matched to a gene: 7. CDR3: CASSPNPGTGRTDTQYF. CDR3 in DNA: TGTGCCAGCTCACCAAATCCCGGGACAGGGCGCACAGATACGCAGTATTTT.

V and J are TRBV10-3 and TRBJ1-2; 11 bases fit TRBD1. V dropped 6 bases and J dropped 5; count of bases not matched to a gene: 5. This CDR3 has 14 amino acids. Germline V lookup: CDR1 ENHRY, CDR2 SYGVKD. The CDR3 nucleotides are TGTGCCATCAGATGGACAGGGGGCGAGTATGGCTACACCTTC. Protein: CAIRWTGGEYGYTF.